These 5 T cell receptor beta chains originate from one sample sequenced in a study of blood T cell repertoires in COVID-19. Some clones are missing from TCRdb's copy, which holds only in-frame ones; the method was immunoSEQ multiplex PCR. This sample has more than 200,000 clones; around 89% occur once, and the top ten carry over 4%. The sequenced sample was PBMCs or T cells enriched from blood (not recorded which). These receptors were taken from a woman aged 25 to 39 who had recovered from COVID-19.

The chain recombines TRBV5-1 with TRBJ2-1; 9 bases match TRBD1. V trimming: 4 bases; J trimming: 9 bases; junction bases outside the gene matches: 14. This CDR3 spans 16 amino acids. In germline, CDR1 is SGHRS, CDR2 YFSETQ. The CDR3: CASSVPPGQGFGEQFF. The CDR3 region has the DNA TGCGCCAGCAGCGTACCCCCGGGACAGGGTTTTGGTGAGCAGTTCTTC.

V usage is TRBV25-1 and J usage is TRBJ2-3; possible D gene TRBD1, 6 bases. This CDR3 region has 18 residues. V was cut by 0 bases and J by 10 bases, with 26 bases left in between. Germline V gene sequence: CDR1 MGHDK, CDR2 SYGVNS. The CDR3 nucleotides read TGTGCCAGCAGTGAATACGCCCCCTCACAGGGCCCCAGGGGCTCGCAGTATTTT. This codes for CASSEYAPSQGPRGSQYF.

This chain uses TRBV4-3 with TRBJ2-3, with TRBD1 matching 7 bases. The CDR3 is 18 residues long. J was trimmed by 2 bases and V by 4 bases; bases with no gene match: 15. Germline CDR1 reads LGHNA; CDR2 reads YSLEER. The CDR3 loop reads CASSLGRWTGSNTDTQYF. Here the CDR3 DNA reads TGCGCCAGCAGCCTCGGACGATGGACAGGCTCAAACACAGATACGCAGTATTTT.

The chain links TRBV2 to TRBJ2-7; 12 bases line up with TRBD2. The trim removed 5 bases at V and 2 bases at J, leaving 4 bases unmatched. Germline CDR1 reads SNHLY; CDR2 reads FYNNEI. CDR3 size: 15 residues. Here the CDR3 reads CASSYGLAGTYEQYF. For the CDR3, the DNA is TGTGCCAGCAGTTATGGACTAGCGGGAACCTACGAGCAGTACTTC.

This clone was detected a few times. V usage is TRBV28 and J usage is TRBJ1-3; 9 nucleotides align to TRBD1. Per germline, CDR1 MDHEN and CDR2 SYDVKM. V gave up 5 bases and J gave up 6 bases; unmatched junction bases: 11. The CDR3 extends over 16 amino acids. CDR3 nucleotides: TGTGCCAGCAGTCAGCATACCGGGACAGGGCAAAACACCATATATTTT. This codes for CASSQHTGTGQNTIYF.